Following are 25 T cell receptor beta chains from one sample sequenced in a study of tissue T cells after allogeneic stem cell transplantation. Clones were sequenced by immunoSEQ multiplex PCR, and TCRdb holds only the in-frame ones, with some missing. Of approximately 6,000 clones in the sample, 70% were seen once. Sequenced material: tissue from the rectum, taken at autopsy. These receptor sequences come from a woman between 18 and 55 years old with breast cancer.

This chain joins TRBV18 and TRBJ2-3; 8 nucleotides line up with TRBD2. Germline-derived CDR1 and CDR2 are KGHSH and LQKENI. The ends lost 3 bases at V and 3 bases at J; junction bases unmatched: 8. The length of the CDR3 is 16 residues. CDR3 sequence: CASSPPNRGGTDTQYF. As DNA, the CDR3 is TGTGCCAGCTCACCTCCCAACCGGGGGGGGACAGATACGCAGTATTTT.

The CDR3 nucleotides are TGTGCCAGCAGTTTGATCCACGGACAGTCTAATGAAAAACTGTTTTTT. Translated, it gives CASSLIHGQSNEKLFF. The gene calls are TRBV28 and TRBJ1-4; TRBD1 might be the D (6 bases). Trimming took off 3 bases at V and 3 bases at J, with 14 bases between the two ends. Germline CDR1 reads MDHEN; CDR2 reads SYDVKM. The CDR3 consists of 16 residues.

The rearrangement uses TRBV3-1 (or the pseudogene TRBV3-2) and TRBJ2-1; TRBD2 agrees at 7 bases. Germline lookup yields CDR1 LGHDT and CDR2 YNNKEL (reference sequence). The CDR3 runs to 16 residues. With 4 bases clipped from V and 10 bases from J, the junction kept 16 bases outside the gene matches. The CDR3: CASSLGRGEGIGEQFF. DNA for the CDR3: TGTGCCAGCAGCCTAGGACGGGGGGAAGGGATAGGGGAGCAGTTCTTC.

This clone was counted between two and nine times. The rearrangement links TRBV27 to TRBJ2-7, with a tentative D call TRBD1 (6 bases). Germline CDR1 reads MNHEY; CDR2 reads SMNVEV (reference sequence). V lost 1 base, J lost 6 bases, and 16 bases lay in between. The CDR3 runs to 15 residues. CDR3 sequence reads: CASSLYPNTGSEQYF. The CDR3 DNA reads as TGTGCCAGCAGTTTATATCCTAACACAGGGAGCGAGCAGTACTTC.

The rearrangement links TRBV6-2 or TRBV6-3 to TRBJ2-2; perhaps TRBD2 as D (5 bases). CDR3 size: 18 residues. The V gene's germline CDR1 is MNHEY and CDR2 SVGEGT. Deletions cut 2 bases from V and 0 bases from J, with 16 bases between. The CDR3: CASSYPPFERPNTGELFF. CDR3 bases: TGTGCCAGCAGTTACCCGCCGTTTGAGCGGCCGAACACCGGGGAGCTGTTTTTT.

The chain links TRBV18 to TRBJ1-1; no firm D call. Germline values: CDR1 KGHSH, CDR2 LQKENI. Deletions cut 1 base from V and 1 base from J, with 10 bases between. The CDR3 sequence is 15 residues long. The DNA for the CDR3 is TGTGCCAGCTCACCACTTCAACGTCGGAACACTGAAGCTTTCTTT. It encodes CASSPLQRRNTEAFF. Using reference TRBV18 and TRBJ1-1 for the parts outside the CDR3, the full variable domain is NAGVMQNPRHLVRRRGQEARLRCSPMKGHSHVYWYRQLPEEGLKFMVYLQKENIIDESGMPKERFSAEFPKEGPSILRIQQVVRGDSAAYFCASSPLQRRNTEAFFGQGTRLTVV.

This clone appeared a few times. Additional DNA sequences in this sample encode the identical CDR3. This chain uses TRBV29-1 with TRBJ1-1; a possible D gene is TRBD1 (5 bases). Deletions cut 5 bases from V and 1 base from J, with 11 bases between. CDR3 length: 13 residues. The germline gives CDR1 SQVTM, CDR2 ANQGSEA. This CDR3 is CSVHRDGNTEAFF. CDR3 sequence (DNA): TGCAGCGTTCACCGGGACGGGAACACTGAAGCTTTCTTT.

The V and J genes are TRBV2 and TRBJ1-2; D not resolved. V was cut by 8 bases and J by 8 bases, with 12 bases left in between. This CDR3 is built from 11 residues. Germline CDR1 is SNHLY and CDR2 is FYNNEI. In DNA form, the CDR3 reads TGTGCCAGCGGGGAAAGTTGGGGCTACACCTTC. The encoded protein is CASGESWGYTF.

J is TRBJ1-1 and V is TRBV2; D may be TRBD1 (6 bases). The CDR3 has 14 residues. The V gene's germline CDR1 is SNHLY and CDR2 FYNNEI. Deletions cut 3 bases from V and 3 bases from J, with 11 bases between. CDR3 DNA sequence: TGTGCCAGCAGTGAGCAGGGGCGGTACACTGAAGCTTTCTTT. This codes for CASSEQGRYTEAFF.

This clone is a singleton in its sample. The J gene is TRBJ2-3, the V gene TRBV7-3; 8 positions match TRBD1. Germline V CDR1 and CDR2: SGHTA, FQGTGA. The CDR3 consists of 15 residues. Germline trimming cut 2 bases from V and 4 bases from J; bases unmatched to any gene: 5. This CDR3 reads CASSLQGARADTQYF. The CDR3 coding sequence is TGTGCCAGCAGCTTACAGGGGGCGCGGGCAGATACGCAGTATTTT.

This rearrangement joins TRBV27 to TRBJ2-3, with a tentative D call TRBD1 (5 bases). Germline assignment: CDR1 MNHEY and CDR2 SMNVEV (reference sequence). Trimming removed 7 bases at V and 0 bases at J, with 14 bases between. This CDR3 is 15 amino acids long. The CDR3 sequence is CASNGWGASTDTQYF. The CDR3 DNA follows: TGTGCCAGCAACGGCTGGGGCGCTAGCACAGATACGCAGTATTTT.

In its sample, this clone is large. The V and J genes are TRBV7-8 and TRBJ1-5; D unclear. The CDR3 length is 12 residues. Germline CDR1 SGHVS, CDR2 FQNEAQ. Trimming took off 5 bases at V and 6 bases at J, with 8 bases between the two ends. CDR3 in amino acids: CASSPQPQPQHF. In nucleotides, the CDR3 is TGTGCCAGCAGCCCCCAGCCTCAGCCCCAGCATTTT.

The chain couples TRBV5-6 to TRBJ2-2; perhaps TRBD1 as D (6 bases). The V and J ends lost 10 bases and 6 bases respectively, with 19 bases between them. This CDR3 contains 14 residues. The germline gives CDR1 SGHDT, CDR2 YYEEEE. This CDR3 is CAGLRAGVAGELFF. CDR3 DNA sequence: TGTGCCGGCCTACGGGCAGGGGTGGCCGGGGAGCTGTTTTTT.

The chain uses TRBV2 and TRBJ1-2; D is unresolved. The germline CDR1 and CDR2 sequences are SNHLY and FYNNEI. Between the trimmed V and J ends, which lost 3 bases and 6 bases, there was a span of 11 bases. CDR3 size: 13 residues. The CDR3 reads CASSDLGQDGYTF. Here the CDR3 DNA reads TGTGCCAGCAGTGACCTTGGCCAGGATGGCTACACCTTC.

In this sample, this clone turned up a few times. The chain recombines TRBV7-9 with TRBJ1-4; 7 bases match TRBD1. The trim removed 5 bases at V and 4 bases at J, leaving 4 bases unmatched. This CDR3 has 14 residues. Germline values: CDR1 SEHNR, CDR2 FQNEAQ (reference sequence). The CDR3 loop is CASSQTGFNEKLFF. The CDR3 bases are TGTGCCAGCAGCCAGACAGGGTTTAATGAAAAACTGTTTTTT.

This clone has only a few counts. The rearrangement links TRBV24-1 to TRBJ2-5; 11 bases are shared with TRBD1. The CDR3 extends over 16 amino acids. Germline V gene lookup returns CDR1 KGHDR and CDR2 SFDVKD. V shed 4 bases and J 1 base; nucleotides not matched to a gene: 4. CDR3 DNA: TGTGCCACCAGTGACCCGGGACAGGGGGGCCAAGAGACCCAGTACTTC. Translation gives CATSDPGQGGQETQYF.

The V and J genes are TRBV5-1 and TRBJ2-6; D is undetermined. Germline V gene lookup returns CDR1 SGHRS and CDR2 YFSETQ. Deletions cut 5 bases from V and 0 bases from J, with 6 bases between. This CDR3 spans 14 amino acids. The chain's CDR3 is CASRNPSGANVLTF. DNA for the CDR3: TGCGCCAGCAGGAACCCCTCTGGGGCCAACGTCCTGACTTTC.

The chain is built from TRBV7-9 and TRBJ2-5; TRBD2 agrees at 9 bases. V lost 5 bases, J lost 3 bases, and 4 bases stayed unmatched. The CDR3 is 14 amino acids. Germline CDR1 reads SEHNR; CDR2 reads FQNEAQ (reference sequence). CDR3 bases: TGTGCCAGCAGCGCCCGCGGGAGGGAAGAGACCCAGTACTTC. It translates to CASSARGREETQYF.

The chain carries TRBV5-6 and TRBJ2-1; D is possibly TRBD2 (5 bases). Germline V CDR1 and CDR2: SGHDT, YYEEEE. V was shortened by 5 bases and J by 0 bases, with 15 bases between the two germline ends. The CDR3 extends over 16 amino acids. For the CDR3, the DNA is TGTGCCAGCAGTGACCGGGGAAAGAGCTCCTACAATGAGCAGTTCTTC. It codes for CASSDRGKSSYNEQFF.

The chain has TRBV7-9 and TRBJ2-7; 9 positions match TRBD1. This CDR3 comprises 13 residues. The junction had 1 base not matched to a gene; V was cut back by 5 bases and J by 2 bases. CDR1 SEHNR and CDR2 FQNEAQ come from the germline V gene (reference sequence). CDR3 amino acids: CASSRDRAYEQYF. The DNA of the CDR3 is TGTGCCAGCAGCAGGGACAGGGCCTACGAGCAGTACTTC.

Only one count was recorded for this clone. The chain combines TRBV4-3 with TRBJ2-3, with 8 bases that match TRBD1. Germline CDR1 is LGHNA and CDR2 is YSLEER. The CDR3 sequence is 17 residues long. Trimming removed 3 bases from V and 0 bases from J; junction bases left unmatched: 8. The CDR3 DNA sequence: TGCGCCAGCAGCCATCTTTTAGGACAGGGTAGCACAGATACGCAGTATTTT. As protein: CASSHLLGQGSTDTQYF.

This clone was detected a few times. The rearrangement uses TRBV27 and TRBJ2-2; 7 nucleotides align to TRBD2. V shed 6 bases, J shed 4 bases, and the junction held 11 bases outside the gene matches. The CDR3 sequence is 16 residues long. Germline CDR1 and CDR2: MNHEY and SMNVEV (reference sequence). The CDR3 sequence is CASSLYPPGGTGELFF. As DNA, the CDR3 is TGTGCCAGCAGCCTCTATCCGCCGGGAGGCACCGGGGAGCTGTTTTTT.

CDR3 residues: CASSRPSSYEQYF. CDR3 DNA sequence: TGTGCCAGTAGTCGACCGAGCTCCTACGAGCAGTACTTC. The rearrangement joins TRBV19 to TRBJ2-7; D is unresolved. Germline loops: CDR1 LNHDA, CDR2 SQIVND (reference sequence). This CDR3 has 13 residues. Trimming pared 5 bases from V and 0 bases from J, leaving 8 bases between.

This chain joins TRBV7-2 and TRBJ2-5; 12 nucleotides match TRBD2. Losses at the gene ends were 5 bases for V and 3 bases for J; bases not matched to a gene: 10. The CDR3 sequence is 17 residues long. In germline, CDR1 is SGHTA, CDR2 FQGNSA. The CDR3 nucleotides are TGTGCCAGCAGCACCGGGACTAGCGGGCGGAGGGAAGAGACCCAGTACTTC. Protein: CASSTGTSGRREETQYF.

This clone was seen more than once but under ten times. This chain joins TRBV7-2 and TRBJ2-7; D uncertain. Trimming took off 4 bases at V and 1 base at J, with 11 bases between the two ends. The CDR3 is 14 amino acids. The V gene's germline CDR1 is SGHTA and CDR2 FQGNSA. The CDR3 loop reads CASSSQAESYEQYF. CDR3 DNA: TGTGCCAGCAGCTCTCAAGCAGAATCCTACGAGCAGTACTTC.